This is a list of T cell receptor beta chains from one sample in a study of vaccination and CD4 T cells after COVID-19. TCRdb re-called the PCR reads with MiXCR, one entry per CDR3 protein. The profile shows more than 9,500 distinct CDR3 sequences, around 40% of them singletons. These TCRs' antigens remain unknown. The specimen sequenced was cultured CD4+ T cells from blood. All receptors come from a human donor with COVID-19. Each CDR3 is given with its conserved first and last residue. A D gene is named only where the DNA matches it firmly. Some rows have no size entry. The others give once, few or many, or a class for an expanded clone.

CATKTSGTGPPEQYF,TGTGCCACGAAGACATCCGGGACAGGGCCCCCCGAGCAGTACTTC,TRBV6-1,TRBJ2-7,.,TRBD1
CSARDRAGANVLTF,TGCAGCGCTAGAGACAGGGCTGGGGCCAACGTCCTGACTTTC,TRBV29-1,TRBJ2-6,few,TRBD1
CSARALGETDTQYF,TGCAGTGCTAGAGCCCTGGGAGAAACAGATACGCAGTATTTT,TRBV20-1,TRBJ2-3,few,.
CSARETGQGRNTEAFF,TGCAGTGCTAGAGAGACAGGACAGGGTCGAAACACTGAAGCTTTCTTT,TRBV20-1,TRBJ1-1,.,TRBD1
CASSLGGPGRDTEAFF,TGTGCCAGCAGTTTAGGAGGCCCGGGGCGCGACACTGAAGCTTTCTTT,TRBV11-2,TRBJ1-1,few,.
CASSYSGGSNYGYTF,TGTGCCAGCAGTTACTCGGGGGGTAGTAACTATGGCTACACCTTC,TRBV6-5,TRBJ1-2,few,.
CAIRGTGNTGELFF,TGTGCCATCAGGGGGACCGGGAATACCGGGGAGCTGTTTTTT,TRBV10-3,TRBJ2-2,few,.
CSARAISGGLPPYEQYF,TGCAGTGCTAGAGCCATTAGCGGGGGATTACCTCCCTACGAGCAGTACTTC,TRBV20-1,TRBJ2-7,few,TRBD2
CATSRDRGVGAFF,TGTGCCACCAGCAGAGATCGGGGGGTCGGAGCTTTCTTT,TRBV15,TRBJ1-1,medium-sized,.
CASSPEQRGGRDTQYF,TGTGCCAGCAGTCCCGAGCAGCGGGGGGGCCGGGATACGCAGTATTTT,TRBV27,TRBJ2-3,once,TRBD2
CASSIRRGADTQYF,TGTGCCAGTAGTATACGGAGGGGCGCAGATACGCAGTATTTT,TRBV19,TRBJ2-3,.,.
CSARDGDRGTNTEAFF,TGCAGTGCTAGAGATGGGGACAGAGGGACGAACACTGAAGCTTTCTTT,TRBV20-1,TRBJ1-1,few,TRBD1
CSGGQRGEKLFF,TGCAGTGGGGGACAGAGAGGTGAAAAACTGTTTTTT,TRBV20-1,TRBJ1-4,few,TRBD1
CASSWPGLAGNEQFF,TGTGCCAGCAGCTGGCCGGGACTAGCGGGCAATGAGCAGTTCTTC,TRBV5-5,TRBJ2-1,.,TRBD2
CASSLSRVGEKLFF,TGTGCCAGCAGCTTGTCCAGGGTAGGAGAAAAACTGTTTTTT,TRBV7-2,TRBJ1-4,.,.
CAGGARTEAFF,TGTGCGGGGGGCGCCCGGACTGAAGCTTTCTTT,TRBV28,TRBJ1-1,.,.
CAWSSGAQDTQYF,TGTGCCTGGAGTAGCGGGGCGCAGGATACGCAGTATTTT,TRBV30,TRBJ2-3,.,TRBD2
CASTTRGGYNSPLHF,TGTGCCAGCACCACCAGGGGAGGATATAATTCACCCCTCCACTTT,TRBV28,TRBJ1-6,.,.
CASSNPTKGKNIQYF,TGTGCCAGCAGCAACCCAACAAAGGGCAAAAACATTCAGTACTTC,TRBV11-2,TRBJ2-4,few,.
CASSTGPFNSPLHF,TGTGCCAGCTCGACAGGGCCCTTTAATTCACCCCTCCACTTT,TRBV6-1,TRBJ1-6,few,TRBD1
CASSVGLSTDTQYF,TGTGCCAGCAGCGTAGGACTGAGCACAGATACGCAGTATTTT,TRBV9,TRBJ2-3,.,.
CASSYSRANSYEQYF,TGTGCCAGCAGTTACTCGAGGGCAAACTCCTACGAGCAGTACTTC,TRBV6-5,TRBJ2-7,.,.
CASSSDQGGWTEAFF,TGTGCCAGCAGCTCAGACCAGGGTGGATGGACTGAAGCTTTCTTT,TRBV7-2,TRBJ1-1,.,.
CSATQIDRGTGNTIYF,TGCAGTGCCACTCAGATAGACAGGGGGACTGGAAACACCATATATTTT,TRBV20-1,TRBJ1-3,large,TRBD1
CASSYGRGDGYTF,TGTGCCAGCAGCTACGGCAGGGGGGATGGCTACACCTTC,TRBV12-3/TRBV12-4,TRBJ1-2,large,TRBD1
CASSEALGEKWVGTEAFF,TGTGCCAGCAGTGAAGCGCTCGGGGAGAAATGGGTGGGTACTGAAGCTTTCTTT,TRBV2,TRBJ1-1,.,.
CASSLTTGVTEAFF,TGTGCCAGCAGCCTTACTACAGGGGTGACTGAAGCTTTCTTT,TRBV7-6,TRBJ1-1,few,TRBD1
CATSKDRGREQYF,TGTGCCACCAGCAAGGACAGGGGGAGGGAGCAGTACTTC,TRBV15,TRBJ2-7,few,TRBD1
CSAGVAGELFF,TGCAGCGCCGGAGTCGCCGGGGAGCTGTTTTTT,TRBV29-1,TRBJ2-2,.,.
CATTSRLAAQETQYF,TGTGCCACCACCAGCAGACTAGCGGCCCAAGAGACCCAGTACTTC,TRBV6-1,TRBJ2-5,.,TRBD2
CASSQLAGGPVNTQYF,TGTGCCAGTAGTCAACTAGCGGGGGGGCCGGTGAATACGCAGTATTTT,TRBV19,TRBJ2-3,.,TRBD2
CATQRAQGLAGTIANVLTF,TGTGCCACCCAAAGGGCTCAGGGACTAGCGGGGACTATAGCCAACGTCCTGACTTTC,TRBV6-1,TRBJ2-6,few,TRBD2
CASSLHRDRGSYEQYF,TGTGCCAGCAGCCTACACCGGGACAGGGGATCCTACGAGCAGTACTTC,TRBV6-1,TRBJ2-7,.,TRBD1